This T cell receptor beta chain derives from a study of PD-L1 blockade in urothelial cancer. Study conclusions and caveats: Where pretreatment blood TCR clonality fell below the median, better survival was predicted.

Concerning this clone: The antigen remains undetermined.

Germline V gene sequence: CDR1 SNHLY, CDR2 FYNNEI. Between the trimmed V and J ends, which lost 4 bases and 5 bases, there was a span of 3 bases. CDR3 length: 11 amino acids. Produced via immunoSEQ multiplex PCR; TCRdb's table is partial and in-frame only. The repertoire consists of around 120,000 clones, with about 85% occurring once and the leading ten covering approximately 2.4%. This chain joins TRBV2 and TRBJ2-1, with unresolved D. This sequence was found in a man aged 45-65 years with urothelial cancer. The specimen was PBMCs, collected around atezolizumab (anti-PD-L1) treatment. Here the CDR3 DNA reads TGTGCCAGCAGTGCCGACAATGAGCAGTTCTTC. Translating gives CASSADNEQFF.